This T cell receptor (beta chain) was sequenced in a study of blood T cell repertoires in COVID-19. For the study at large: Some COVID-19 samples were acute and others convalescent; all came from the United States, Italy and Spain. Sample material is recorded as cDNA or gDNA derived from T cells, B-cell-depleted T cells, or PBMCs.

This CDR3 spans 17 amino acids. The germline V gene has CDR1 LGHNT and CDR2 FRNRAP. The V segment lost 7 bases and the J segment 3 bases; nucleotides outside the gene matches: 14. Original processing methods: Reference gene primers were amplified, and this amplification served to estimate nucleated cell counts. Profiling relied on immunoSEQ multiplex PCR, and the TCRdb table lists in-frame clones only, not all of them. V, J and clone size are taken as reported in that table, and D and trimming were inferred from the DNA itself. The sample holds tens of thousands of clones, almost 90% seen once. Sequences were obtained from peripheral blood. The clonotype was recovered from a woman aged 55-70 years with active COVID-19. The chain joins TRBV12-5 to TRBJ2-5, with 10 bases that match TRBD1. The CDR3 sequence is CASAAPKGGTGEETQYF. The CDR3 region has the DNA TGTGCTAGTGCCGCCCCAAAGGGAGGGACAGGGGAAGAGACCCAGTACTTC. The complete variable domain, with remaining parts taken from reference TRBV12-5 and TRBJ2-5, reads DARVTQTPRHKVTEMGQEVTMRCQPILGHNTVFWYRQTMMQGLELLAYFRNRAPLDDSGMPKDRFSAEMPDATLATLKIQPSEPRDSAVYFCASAAPKGGTGEETQYFGPGTRLLVL.